The next 11 T cell receptor beta chains were all read from a single sample in a study of T cells in Graves' hyperthyroidism and ophthalmopathy. RNA transcripts were the template for amplifying TCR beta CDR3 regions. HTBI primers were employed in a first-round RT-PCR of the TCR CDR3. One entry per CDR3 protein results from TCRdb running MiXCR on the multiplex PCR reads. The data hold about 480,000 distinct CDR3 sequences, with around a quarter observed a single time. Source material: blood. These receptors came from a woman younger than 45 with Graves' ophthalmopathy.

This clonotype was observed at least ten times. The genes are TRBV19 and TRBJ2-7; D is ambiguous. The V end was cut by 8 bases, the J end by 2 bases, with 13 bases between. The length of the CDR3 is 13 residues. Germline CDR1 reads LNHDA; CDR2 reads SQIVND (reference sequence). The CDR3 here is CASQLTDTYEQYF. The CDR3 nucleotides read TGTGCCAGTCAGCTGACGGATACCTACGAGCAGTACTTC.

This clonotype was observed many times. A much more abundant neighbour one base away suggests this may be a read error. In DNA form, the CDR3 reads TGTGCCAGCACTGGGGACAGCTATGGCTACACCTTC. Protein: CASTGDSYGYTF. The V and J genes are TRBV2 and TRBJ1-2; TRBD1 agrees at 7 bases. Unmatched junction bases numbered 3, after V lost 7 bases and J lost 4 bases. Per germline, CDR1 SNHLY and CDR2 FYNNEI. This CDR3 region has 12 residues.

There are many counts of this clonotype. This chain uses TRBV6-2 or TRBV6-3 with TRBJ2-2; no definite D call. The V end lost 11 bases, the J end lost 2 bases, and 21 bases lay between the germline ends. CDR3 length: 16 amino acids. Germline CDR1 and CDR2: MNHEY and SVGEGT. CDR3 DNA sequence: TGTGCCTGTCGCCTAACCCAACTAACTAACACCGGGGAGCTGTTTTTT. Encoded protein: CACRLTQLTNTGELFF.

Comments on this clonotype: A much more abundant neighbour one base away suggests this may be a read error. No conserved phenylalanine or tryptophan is present at the end of the CDR3, so a read error is the likely explanation. CDR3 sequence reads: CASSVNEQGVNTGELFY. Written as DNA, the CDR3 is TGTGCCAGCAGCGTAAACGAGCAGGGAGTAAACACCGGGGAGCTGTTTTAT. This rearrangement joins TRBV9 to TRBJ2-2; D tentatively reads TRBD1 or TRBD2 (5 bases each). The CDR3 extends over 17 amino acids. The germline V gene has CDR1 SGDLS and CDR2 YYNGEE. V lost 1 base to trimming and J lost 2 bases, with 15 bases between them.

In this sample, this clonotype turned up many times. V is TRBV3-1 and J is TRBJ2-7; 8 nucleotides match TRBD1. This CDR3 comprises 16 residues. Germline V gene lookup returns CDR1 LGHDT and CDR2 YNNKEL (reference sequence). Trimming cost V 1 base and J 6 bases; bases outside gene matches: 11. The CDR3 bases are TGTGCCAGCAGCCAAGGAATGGGACAGGACTCGCCCGAGCAGTACTTC. Amino acids: CASSQGMGQDSPEQYF.

This clonotype was recorded at least ten times. V and J are TRBV29-1 and TRBJ1-2, with 7 bases lining up with TRBD1. With V trimmed by 5 bases and J by 2 bases, 11 bases remained unmatched. Per the germline V gene, CDR1 is SQVTM and CDR2 is ANQGSEA. The CDR3 is 15 amino acids. CDR3 DNA: TGCAGCGTTCGTTCTCAGGGGGACTACAACTATGGCTACACCTTC. It encodes CSVRSQGDYNYGYTF.

The chain combines TRBV5-1 with TRBJ1-1; the D is unclear. CDR3 length: 14 residues. V was cut by 1 base and J by 4 bases, with 11 bases left in between. Per germline, CDR1 SGHRS and CDR2 YFSETQ. CDR3 DNA sequence: TGCGCCAGCAGCTTGAATCCGGGAGGCACTGAAGCTTTCTTT. The encoded protein is CASSLNPGGTEAFF.

The V and J genes are TRBV2 and TRBJ1-1; tentatively, D is TRBD1 (6 bases). CDR3 length equals 10 residues. V gave up 10 bases and J gave up 7 bases, with 10 bases separating them. CDR1 and CDR2 (germline): SNHLY, FYNNEI. The CDR3 DNA follows: TGTGCCATGCTGACAGGTGAAGCTTTCTTT. Translating it yields CAMLTGEAFF.

The rearrangement uses TRBV27 and TRBJ1-1; D gene ambiguous. V lost 2 bases and J lost 1, with 11 bases in between. The CDR3 is 15 residues long. Germline assignment: CDR1 MNHEY and CDR2 SMNVEV (reference sequence). The CDR3 DNA follows: TGTGCCAGCAGTTTAGGCCCCCGGGGGAACACTGAAGCTTTCTTT. This gives the protein CASSLGPRGNTEAFF.

The table lists this clonotype with a few counts. This chain's CDR3 is CASNRWGYEQYF. The DNA for the CDR3 is TGTGCCAGCAATCGCTGGGGCTACGAGCAGTACTTC. The chain joins TRBV6-1 to TRBJ2-7; D gene ambiguous. In germline, CDR1 is MNHNS, CDR2 SASEGT. With 7 bases removed from V and 3 bases from J, the gap between germline ends came to 10 bases. The CDR3 loop spans 12 amino acids.

This clonotype has more than one count but fewer than ten. The rearrangement links TRBV20-1 to TRBJ2-3; no clear D gene. V lost 4 bases to trimming and J lost 6 bases, with 8 bases between them. The germline V gene has CDR1 DFQATT and CDR2 SNEGSKA (reference sequence). The CDR3 length is 11 residues. DNA of the CDR3: TGCAGTGCTACAAGGTCCGATACGCAGTATTTT. Protein sequence: CSATRSDTQYF.